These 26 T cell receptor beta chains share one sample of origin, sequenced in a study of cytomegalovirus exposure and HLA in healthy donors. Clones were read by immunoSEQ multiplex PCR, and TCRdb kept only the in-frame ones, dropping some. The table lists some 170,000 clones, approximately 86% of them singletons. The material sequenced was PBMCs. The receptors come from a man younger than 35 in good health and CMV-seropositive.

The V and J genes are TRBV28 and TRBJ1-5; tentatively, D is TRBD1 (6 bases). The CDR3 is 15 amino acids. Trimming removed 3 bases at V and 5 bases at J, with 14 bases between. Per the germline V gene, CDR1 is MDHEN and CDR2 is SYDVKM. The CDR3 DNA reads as TGTGCCAGCAGTTTGGCAGGACAGCCCGATCAGCCCCAGCATTTT. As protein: CASSLAGQPDQPQHF.

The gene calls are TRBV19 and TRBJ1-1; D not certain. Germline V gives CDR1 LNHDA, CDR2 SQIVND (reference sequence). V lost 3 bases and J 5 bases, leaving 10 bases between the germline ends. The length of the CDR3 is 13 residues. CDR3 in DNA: TGTGCCAGTAGTATTAGTCGTCGGACTGAAGCTTTCTTT. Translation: CASSISRRTEAFF. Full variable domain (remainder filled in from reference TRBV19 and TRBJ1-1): DGGITQSPKYLFRKEGQNVTLSCEQNLNHDAMYWYRQDPGQGLRLIYYSQIVNDFQKGDIAEGYSVSREKKESFPLTVTSAQKNPTAFYLCASSISRRTEAFFGQGTRLTVV.

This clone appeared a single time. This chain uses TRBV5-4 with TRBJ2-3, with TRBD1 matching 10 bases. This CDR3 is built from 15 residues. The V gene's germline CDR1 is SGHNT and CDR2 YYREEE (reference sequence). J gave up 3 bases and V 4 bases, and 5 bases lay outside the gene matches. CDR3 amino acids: CASSPPGQGTDTQYF. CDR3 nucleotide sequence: TGTGCCAGCAGCCCCCCGGGACAGGGGACAGATACGCAGTATTTT.

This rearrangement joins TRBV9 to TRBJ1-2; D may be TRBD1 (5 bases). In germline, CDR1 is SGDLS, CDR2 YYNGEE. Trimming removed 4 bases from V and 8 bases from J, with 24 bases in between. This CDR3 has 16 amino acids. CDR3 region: CASSPSIGALGGGYTF. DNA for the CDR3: TGTGCCAGCAGCCCCTCTATAGGGGCGTTGGGGGGAGGCTACACCTTC.

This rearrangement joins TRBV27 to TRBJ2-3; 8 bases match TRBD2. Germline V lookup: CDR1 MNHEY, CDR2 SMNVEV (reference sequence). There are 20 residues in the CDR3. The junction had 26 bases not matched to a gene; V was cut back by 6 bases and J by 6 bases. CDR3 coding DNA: TGTGCCAGCAGCTCCCAGGGCCTCAGCGGGAGTTGGTGGCTTGGTGATACGCAGTATTTT. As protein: CASSSQGLSGSWWLGDTQYF.

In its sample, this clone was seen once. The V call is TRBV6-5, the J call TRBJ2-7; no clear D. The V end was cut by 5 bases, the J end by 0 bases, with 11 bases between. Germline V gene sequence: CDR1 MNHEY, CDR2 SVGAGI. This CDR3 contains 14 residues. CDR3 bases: TGTGCCAGCAGTACAGTGCGAAGCTCCTACGAGCAGTACTTC. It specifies CASSTVRSSYEQYF.

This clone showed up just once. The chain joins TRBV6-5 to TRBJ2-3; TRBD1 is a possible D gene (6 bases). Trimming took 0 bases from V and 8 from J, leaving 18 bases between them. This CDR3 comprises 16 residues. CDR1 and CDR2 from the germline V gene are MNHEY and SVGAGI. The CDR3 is CASSYSRLQGRSTQYF. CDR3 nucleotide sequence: TGTGCCAGCAGTTACTCGAGGTTGCAGGGGCGGAGTACGCAGTATTTT.

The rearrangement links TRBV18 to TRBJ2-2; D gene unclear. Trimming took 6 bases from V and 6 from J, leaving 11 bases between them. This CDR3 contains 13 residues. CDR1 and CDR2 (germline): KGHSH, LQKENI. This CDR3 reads CASSPVPAGELFF. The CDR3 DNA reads TGTGCCAGCTCCCCGGTACCGGCCGGGGAGCTGTTTTTT.

For the CDR3, the DNA is TGTGCCAGCAGCGTAGATCCAGTTTCAGATACGCAGTATTTT. This gives the protein CASSVDPVSDTQYF. The gene calls are TRBV9 and TRBJ2-3; D unclear. Looked up from germline, CDR1 is SGDLS and CDR2 is YYNGEE. The CDR3 runs 14 residues. V lost 0 bases and J lost 4, with 9 bases in between.

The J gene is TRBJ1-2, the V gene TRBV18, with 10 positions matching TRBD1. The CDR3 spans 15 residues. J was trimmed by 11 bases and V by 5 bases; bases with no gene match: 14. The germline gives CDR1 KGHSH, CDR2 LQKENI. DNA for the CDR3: TGTGCCAGCTCATCATACATCTGGGACAGGGGATTTTACACCTTC. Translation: CASSSYIWDRGFYTF.

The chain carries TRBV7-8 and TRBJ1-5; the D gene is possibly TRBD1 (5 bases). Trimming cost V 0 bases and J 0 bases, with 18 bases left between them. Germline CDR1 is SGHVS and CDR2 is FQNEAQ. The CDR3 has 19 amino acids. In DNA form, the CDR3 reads TGTGCCAGCAGCTTAGCGACCAGGGCGACCGCGGATAGCAATCAGCCCCAGCATTTT. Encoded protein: CASSLATRATADSNQPQHF.

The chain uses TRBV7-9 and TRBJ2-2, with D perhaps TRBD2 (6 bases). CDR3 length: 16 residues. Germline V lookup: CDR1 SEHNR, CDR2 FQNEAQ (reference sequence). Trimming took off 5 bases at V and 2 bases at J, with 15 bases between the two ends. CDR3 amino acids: CASSPTAGSNTGELFF. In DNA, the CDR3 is TGTGCCAGCAGCCCGACGGCGGGGTCAAACACCGGGGAGCTGTTTTTT.

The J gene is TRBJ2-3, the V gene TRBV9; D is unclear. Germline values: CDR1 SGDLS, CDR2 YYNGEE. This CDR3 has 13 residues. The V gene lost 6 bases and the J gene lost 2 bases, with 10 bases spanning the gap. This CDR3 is CASTQASTDTQYF. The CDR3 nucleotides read TGTGCCAGCACCCAAGCTTCCACAGATACGCAGTATTTT.

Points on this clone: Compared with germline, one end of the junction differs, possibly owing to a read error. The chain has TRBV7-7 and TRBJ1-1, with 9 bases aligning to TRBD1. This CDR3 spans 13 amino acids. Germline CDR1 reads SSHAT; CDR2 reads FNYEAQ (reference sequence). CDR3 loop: CASSRDRATEAFF. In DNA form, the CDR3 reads TGTGCTAGCAGCCGGGACAGGGCGACTGAAGCTTTCTTT.

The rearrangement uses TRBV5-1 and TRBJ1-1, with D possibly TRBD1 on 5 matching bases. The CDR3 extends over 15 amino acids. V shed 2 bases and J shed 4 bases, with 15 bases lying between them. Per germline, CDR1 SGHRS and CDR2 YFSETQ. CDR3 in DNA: TGCGCCAGCAGCTTAATGACGGGGGAATTCACTGAAGCTTTCTTT. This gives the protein CASSLMTGEFTEAFF.

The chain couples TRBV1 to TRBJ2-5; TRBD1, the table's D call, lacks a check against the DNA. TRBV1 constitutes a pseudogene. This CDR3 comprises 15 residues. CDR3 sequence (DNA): TGCACCAGCAGCCATCAGGGTACGAACCAAGAGACCCAGTACTTC. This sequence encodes CTSSHQGTNQETQYF.

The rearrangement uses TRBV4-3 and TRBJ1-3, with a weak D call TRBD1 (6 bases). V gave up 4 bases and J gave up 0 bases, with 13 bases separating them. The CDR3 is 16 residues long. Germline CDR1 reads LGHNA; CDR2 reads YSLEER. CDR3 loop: CASSPDSLFSGNTIYF. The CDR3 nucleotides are TGCGCCAGCAGCCCGGACAGCCTCTTCTCTGGAAACACCATATATTTT.

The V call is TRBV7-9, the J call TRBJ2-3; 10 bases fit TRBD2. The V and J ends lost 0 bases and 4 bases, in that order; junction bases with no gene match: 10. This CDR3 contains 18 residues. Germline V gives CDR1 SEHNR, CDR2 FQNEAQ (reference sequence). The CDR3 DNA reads TGTGCCAGCAGCTTAGCGAGGCTAGCGGGGGCTTTGGCAGATACGCAGTATTTT. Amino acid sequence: CASSLARLAGALADTQYF.

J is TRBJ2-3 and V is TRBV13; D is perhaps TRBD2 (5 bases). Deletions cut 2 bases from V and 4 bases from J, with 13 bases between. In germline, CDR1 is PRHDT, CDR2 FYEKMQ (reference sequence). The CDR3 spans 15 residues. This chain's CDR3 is CASSLRAGLADTQYF. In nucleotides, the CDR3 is TGTGCCAGCAGCTTAAGGGCGGGTCTGGCAGATACGCAGTATTTT. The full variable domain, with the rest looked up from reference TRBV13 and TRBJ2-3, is AAGVIQSPRHLIKEKRETATLKCYPIPRHDTVYWYQQGPGQDPQFLISFYEKMQSDKGSIPDRFSAQQFSDYHSELNMSSLELGDSALYFCASSLRAGLADTQYFGPGTRLTVL.

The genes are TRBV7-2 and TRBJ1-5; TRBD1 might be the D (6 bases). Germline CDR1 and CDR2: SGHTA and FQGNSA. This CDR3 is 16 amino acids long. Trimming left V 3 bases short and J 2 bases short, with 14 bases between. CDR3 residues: CASSFQGLGGNQPQHF. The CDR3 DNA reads TGTGCCAGCAGCTTTCAGGGGCTTGGGGGCAATCAGCCCCAGCATTTT.

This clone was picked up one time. The CDR3 loop is CAIGQGSNEQFF. The CDR3 DNA is TGTGCCATCGGACAGGGGAGCAATGAGCAGTTCTTC. V gene TRBV19 combines with J gene TRBJ2-1; 9 nucleotides align to TRBD1. The length of the CDR3 is 12 residues. V lost 10 bases to trimming and J lost 6 bases; unmatched junction nucleotides: 4. Germline V CDR1 and CDR2: LNHDA, SQIVND (reference sequence).

This CDR3 reads CASSFYGGLTDTQYF. CDR3 DNA: TGCGCCAGCAGCTTTTACGGGGGGCTCACAGATACGCAGTATTTT. The chain employs TRBV5-1 and TRBJ2-3; a possible D gene is TRBD2 (7 bases). This CDR3 is built from 15 residues. The V end lost 2 bases, the J end lost 2 bases, and 12 bases lay between the germline ends. Germline CDR1 is SGHRS and CDR2 is YFSETQ.

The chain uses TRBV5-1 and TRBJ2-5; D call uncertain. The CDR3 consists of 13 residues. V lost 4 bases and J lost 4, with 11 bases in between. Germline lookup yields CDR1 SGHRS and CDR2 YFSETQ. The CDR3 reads CASSRTPGETQYF. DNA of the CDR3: TGCGCCAGCAGCCGCACCCCGGGAGAGACCCAGTACTTC.

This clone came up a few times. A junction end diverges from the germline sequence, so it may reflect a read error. Here the CDR3 DNA reads TGCGCAAGCAGCTTGGTAATGCGGGGGGACAACGAGCAGTACTTC. Its protein is CASSLVMRGDNEQYF. V gene TRBV5-1 combines with J gene TRBJ2-7, with 8 bases identical to TRBD2. Germline V gives CDR1 SGHRS, CDR2 YFSETQ. CDR3 length: 15 residues.

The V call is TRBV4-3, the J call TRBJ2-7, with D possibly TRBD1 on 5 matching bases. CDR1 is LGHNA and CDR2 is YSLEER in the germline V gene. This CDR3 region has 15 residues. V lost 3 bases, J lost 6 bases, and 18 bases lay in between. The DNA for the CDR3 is TGCGCCAGCAGCCATGGGTCAGGGCTCCTCTCCGAGCAGTACTTC. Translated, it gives CASSHGSGLLSEQYF.

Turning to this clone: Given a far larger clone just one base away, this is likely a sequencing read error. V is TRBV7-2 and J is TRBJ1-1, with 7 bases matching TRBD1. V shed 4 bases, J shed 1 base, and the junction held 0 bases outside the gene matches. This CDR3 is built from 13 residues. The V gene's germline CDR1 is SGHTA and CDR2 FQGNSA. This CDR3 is CASSWTGNTEAFF. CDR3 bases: TGTGCCAGCAGCTGGACAGGGAACACTGAAGCTTTCTTT.